This paragraph reports one TCR beta chain. Antigen unknown. The entry originates in a study of T cell responses to AZD1222 COVID-19 vaccine. Notes on the study in general: Targeting of unmutated variant regions was reportedly seen in nearly half of spike-specific TCRs.

The CDR3 runs 14 residues. Germline V lookup: CDR1 MDHEN, CDR2 SYDVKM. Trimming cost V 2 bases and J 1 base, with 8 bases left between them. Assay: immunoSEQ multiplex PCR; the TCRdb copy retains only in-frame clones and omits some. The sample lists around 110,000 clones, around 94% occurring once. This TCR came from an adult in good health. The sample in question was peripheral blood, obtained on day 0 of AZD1222 vaccination. The rearrangement joins TRBV28 to TRBJ1-1; maybe TRBD1 (6 bases). CDR3 loop: CASSLETGNTEAFF. The DNA of the CDR3 is TGTGCCAGCAGTTTAGAGACAGGGAACACTGAAGCTTTCTTT.